These T cell receptor beta chains were read from a single sample in a study of long-term antiretroviral therapy in people with HIV. Here immunoSEQ multiplex PCR was the method, and the copy in TCRdb shows in-frame clones only, minus some. The repertoire includes around 12,000 clones, about 87% of them detected once, and roughly 21% sits in the top ten. The sequenced sample was unsorted PBMCs, obtained 2.1 years after starting antiretroviral therapy. The source of these receptors is a woman between 35 and 50 years old with HIV. Each CDR3 is given with its conserved first and last residue. A D gene is named only where the DNA matches it firmly. The size field is filled for only some rows; it gives once, few, many or a size class.

D	J	V	size	CDR3	DNA
TRBD1	TRBJ1-2	TRBV7-9	NA	CASSLARQGMNYGYTF	TGTGCCAGCAGCTTAGCGCGACAGGGGATGAACTATGGCTACACCTTC
TRBD2	TRBJ2-1	TRBV14	NA	CASSPRGGLLDEQFF	TGTGCCAGCAGCCCCCGGGGGGGCTTACTCGATGAGCAGTTCTTC
TRBD1	TRBJ1-1	TRBV5-5	NA	CASRDRGSRTEAFF	TGTGCCAGCAGGGACAGGGGGTCGAGGACTGAAGCTTTCTTT
TRBD1	TRBJ2-6	TRBV11-2	NA	CASSLPARGLGANVLTF	TGTGCCAGCAGCTTACCGGCCAGGGGGCTTGGGGCCAACGTCCTGACTTTC
NA	TRBJ1-2	TRBV6-1	NA	CASSGRPNYGYTF	TGTGCCAGCAGTGGGCGTCCCAACTATGGCTACACCTTC
NA	TRBJ1-5	TRBV19	NA	CASSDTGSEPQHF	TGTGCCAGTAGTGACACCGGCAGCGAGCCCCAGCATTTT
NA	TRBJ1-3	TRBV9	NA	CASSDPGGNSGNTIYF	TGTGCCAGCAGCGACCCTGGAGGGAACTCTGGAAACACCATATATTTT
TRBD1	TRBJ1-4	TRBV30	few	CAWSRTGVDEKLFF	TGTGCCTGGAGTAGGACAGGGGTGGACGAAAAACTGTTTTTT
NA	TRBJ1-1	TRBV4-3	NA	CASSQEAGNTEAFF	TGCGCCAGCAGCCAAGAGGCAGGGAACACTGAAGCTTTCTTT
NA	TRBJ1-5	TRBV18	NA	CASSPTSGQPQHF	TGTGCCAGCTCACCTACGTCTGGGCAGCCCCAGCATTTT
TRBD1	TRBJ1-1	TRBV7-6	NA	CASSARDSEAFF	TGTGCCAGCAGCGCCCGGGACAGTGAAGCTTTCTTT
NA	TRBJ2-2	TRBV5-1	NA	CASSLEEGNTGELFF	TGCGCCAGCAGCTTGGAGGAGGGGAACACCGGGGAGCTGTTTTTT
NA	TRBJ1-2	TRBV7-9	once	CASSWRGGRNYGYTF	TGTGCCAGCAGCTGGAGAGGGGGACGTAACTATGGCTACACCTTC
NA	TRBJ1-2	TRBV27	NA	CASSLKLGINYGYTF	TGTGCCAGCAGTCTTAAGTTAGGTATTAACTATGGCTACACCTTC
NA	TRBJ2-5	TRBV7-6	NA	CASSLALGDQGPLRAQYF	TGTGCCAGCAGCTTAGCGTTAGGAGACCAAGGACCGCTGCGAGCCCAGTACTTC
TRBD1	TRBJ1-2	TRBV10-3	NA	CAISELQGHYGYTF	TGTGCCATCAGTGAGTTACAGGGGCACTATGGCTACACCTTC
NA	TRBJ1-4	TRBV25-1	NA	CASSELGHGNEKLFF	TGTGCCAGCAGTGAATTAGGGCACGGGAATGAAAAACTGTTTTTT
NA	TRBJ1-2	TRBV5-4	few	CASSSSGTYGYTF	TGTGCCAGCAGCTCTTCAGGTACCTATGGCTACACCTTC
NA	TRBJ1-1	TRBV7-2	NA	CASSLAGHRRGTEAFF	TGTGCCAGCAGCTTAGCTGGACACCGGCGAGGCACTGAAGCTTTCTTT
TRBD2	TRBJ2-1	TRBV6-1	NA	CASRGLGGSYNEQFF	TGTGCCAGCAGGGGACTAGGAGGATCCTACAATGAGCAGTTCTTC
NA	TRBJ2-3	TRBV7-2	NA	CASSTFTDTQYF	TGTGCCAGCAGCACCTTCACAGATACGCAGTATTTT
TRBD2	TRBJ2-1	TRBV14	NA	CASSQWLAGGSDEQFF	TGTGCCAGCAGCCAATGGCTAGCGGGGGGATCGGATGAGCAGTTCTTC